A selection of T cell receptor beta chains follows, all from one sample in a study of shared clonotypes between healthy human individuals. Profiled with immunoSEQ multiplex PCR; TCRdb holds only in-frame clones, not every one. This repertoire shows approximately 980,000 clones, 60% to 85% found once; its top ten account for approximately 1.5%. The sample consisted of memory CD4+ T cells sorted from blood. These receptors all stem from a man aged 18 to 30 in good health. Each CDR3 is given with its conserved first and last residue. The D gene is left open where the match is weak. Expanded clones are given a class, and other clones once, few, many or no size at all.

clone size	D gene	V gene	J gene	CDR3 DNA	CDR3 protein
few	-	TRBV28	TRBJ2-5	TGTGCCAGCAGTTTTCAAATCCCAGGCTTCTTGGAGACCCAGTACTTC	CASSFQIPGFLETQYF
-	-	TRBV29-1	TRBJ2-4	TGCAGCGTTGAGGATACCTCGGGTCTAGCCAAAAACATTCAGTACTTC	CSVEDTSGLAKNIQYF
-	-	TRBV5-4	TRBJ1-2	TGTGCCAGCAGCTTGGCCAAAACCGTTTATGGCTACACCTTC	CASSLAKTVYGYTF
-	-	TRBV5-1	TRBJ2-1	TGCGCCAGCAGCCTTCGGGATGGCCCCTGGAATGAGCAGTTCTTC	CASSLRDGPWNEQFF
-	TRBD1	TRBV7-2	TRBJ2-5	TGTGCCAGCAGACCACAGGGGGCGGCGGCGGGAGAGACCCAGTACTTC	CASRPQGAAAGETQYF
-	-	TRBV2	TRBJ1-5	TGTGCCAGCAGCTGGGCTCTGAGCAATCAGCCCCAGCATTTT	CASSWALSNQPQHF
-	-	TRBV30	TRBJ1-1	TGTGCCTGCCCTCAGACTGTGAACACTGAAGCTTTCTTT	CACPQTVNTEAFF
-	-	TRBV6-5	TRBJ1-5	TGTGCCAGCAGGGCAGGGAATCAGCCCCAGCATTTT	CASRAGNQPQHF
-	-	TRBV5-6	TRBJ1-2	TGTGCCAGCAGCTTGGACCGGGCAGGGAGTGGCTACACCTTC	CASSLDRAGSGYTF
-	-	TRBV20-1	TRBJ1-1	TGCAGTGCTAGATCTGGAGCTTTCTTT	CSARSGAFF
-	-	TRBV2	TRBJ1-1	TGTGCCACCTCGTTAGGGAACACTGAAGCTTTCTTT	CATSLGNTEAFF
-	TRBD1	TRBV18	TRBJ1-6	TGTGCCAGCTCGCCTACAGGGGCCGAAACACCCCTCCACTTT	CASSPTGAETPLHF
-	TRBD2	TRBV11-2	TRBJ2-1	TGTGCCAGCAGCGCCACAACTAGCGGGCGGGGCAATGAGCAGTTCTTC	CASSATTSGRGNEQFF
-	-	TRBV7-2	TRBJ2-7	TGTGCCAGCAGCCCTGGCTTCCTGTTGCGGGAGCAGTACTTC	CASSPGFLLREQYF
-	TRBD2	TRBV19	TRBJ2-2	TGTGCCAGTAAGGACGCGGGACTAGCGAGACTGAACACCGGGGAGCTGTTTTTT	CASKDAGLARLNTGELFF
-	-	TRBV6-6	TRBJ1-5	TGTGCCAGCAGTGAGGGAAATTCGGGCAATCAGCCCCAGCATTTT	CASSEGNSGNQPQHF
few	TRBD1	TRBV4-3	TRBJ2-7	TGCGCCAGCAGCCAAGAGGTGCCGGGACAGGGTAGAATCCTCGGAGGCTACGAGCAGTACTTC	CASSQEVPGQGRILGGYEQYF
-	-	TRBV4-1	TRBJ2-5	TGCGCCAGCAGCCAGGAAACAGTAGTGGCCCTTACCCAGTACTTC	CASSQETVVALTQYF
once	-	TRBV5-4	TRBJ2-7	TGTGCCAGCAGTCCCGGGCCAAGCCTCTACGAGCAGTACTTC	CASSPGPSLYEQYF